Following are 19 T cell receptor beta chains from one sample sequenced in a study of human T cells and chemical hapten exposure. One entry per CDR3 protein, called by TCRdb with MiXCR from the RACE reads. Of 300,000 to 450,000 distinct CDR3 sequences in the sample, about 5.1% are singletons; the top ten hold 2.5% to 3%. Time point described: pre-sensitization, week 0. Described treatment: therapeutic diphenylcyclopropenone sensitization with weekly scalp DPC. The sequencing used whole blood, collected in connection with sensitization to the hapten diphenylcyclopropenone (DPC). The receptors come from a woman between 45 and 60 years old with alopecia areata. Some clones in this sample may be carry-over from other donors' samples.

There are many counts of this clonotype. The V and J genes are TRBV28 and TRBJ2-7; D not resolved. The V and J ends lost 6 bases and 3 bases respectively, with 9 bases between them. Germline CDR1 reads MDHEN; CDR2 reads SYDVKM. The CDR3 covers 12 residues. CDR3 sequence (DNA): TGTGCCAGCAGCTCGGATAGCTACGAGCAGTACTTC. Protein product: CASSSDSYEQYF.

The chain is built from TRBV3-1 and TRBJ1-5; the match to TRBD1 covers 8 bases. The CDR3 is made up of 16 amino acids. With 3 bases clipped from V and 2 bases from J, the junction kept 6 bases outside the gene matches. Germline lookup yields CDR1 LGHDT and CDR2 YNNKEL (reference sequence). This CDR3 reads CASSQTGARGNQPQHF. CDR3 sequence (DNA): TGTGCCAGCAGCCAGACAGGGGCCCGGGGCAATCAGCCCCAGCATTTT.

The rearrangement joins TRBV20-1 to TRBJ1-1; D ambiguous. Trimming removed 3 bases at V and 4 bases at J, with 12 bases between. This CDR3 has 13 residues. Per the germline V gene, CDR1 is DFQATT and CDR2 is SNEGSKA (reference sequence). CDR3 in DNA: TGCAGTGCTAGTAAGGGTAGAGCCACTGAAGCTTTCTTT. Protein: CSASKGRATEAFF.

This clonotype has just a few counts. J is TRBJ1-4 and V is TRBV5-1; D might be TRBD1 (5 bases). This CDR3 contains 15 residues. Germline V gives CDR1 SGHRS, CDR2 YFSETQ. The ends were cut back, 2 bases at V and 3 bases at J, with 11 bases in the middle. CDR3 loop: CASSLGQLSNEKLFF. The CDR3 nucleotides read TGCGCCAGCAGCTTAGGACAACTCTCTAATGAAAAACTGTTTTTT.

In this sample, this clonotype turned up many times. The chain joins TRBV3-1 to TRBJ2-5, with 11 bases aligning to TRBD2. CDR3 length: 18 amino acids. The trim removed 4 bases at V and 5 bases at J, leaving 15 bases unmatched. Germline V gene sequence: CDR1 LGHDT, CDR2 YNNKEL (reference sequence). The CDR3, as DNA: TGTGCCAGCAGCCGTCTAGACCGACTAGCGGGAAAGGTCGAGACCCAGTACTTC. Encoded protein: CASSRLDRLAGKVETQYF.

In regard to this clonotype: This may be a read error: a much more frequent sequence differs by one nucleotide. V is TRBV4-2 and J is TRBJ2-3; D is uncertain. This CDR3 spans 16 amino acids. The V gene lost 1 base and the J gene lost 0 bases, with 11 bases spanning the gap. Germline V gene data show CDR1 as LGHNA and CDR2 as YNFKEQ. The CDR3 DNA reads TGTGCCAGCAGCCAAGGTCCTCAGCAGAGCACAGATACGCAGTATTTT. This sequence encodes CASSQGPQQSTDTQYF.

The CDR3 sequence is CASSLAGHGNYGYTF. As DNA, the CDR3 is TGTGCCAGCAGCTTAGCGGGACACGGCAACTATGGCTACACCTTC. The chain uses TRBV7-2 and TRBJ1-2; possibly TRBD1 for D (6 bases). The CDR3 has 15 residues. Germline V gives CDR1 SGHTA, CDR2 FQGNSA. The V and J ends lost 0 bases and 2 bases respectively, with 10 bases between them.

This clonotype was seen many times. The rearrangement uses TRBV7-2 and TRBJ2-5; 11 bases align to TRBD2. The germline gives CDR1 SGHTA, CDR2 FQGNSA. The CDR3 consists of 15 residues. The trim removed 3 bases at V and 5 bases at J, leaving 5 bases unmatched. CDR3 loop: CASSLTSGIGETQYF. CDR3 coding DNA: TGTGCCAGCAGCTTGACTAGCGGGATTGGCGAGACCCAGTACTTC.

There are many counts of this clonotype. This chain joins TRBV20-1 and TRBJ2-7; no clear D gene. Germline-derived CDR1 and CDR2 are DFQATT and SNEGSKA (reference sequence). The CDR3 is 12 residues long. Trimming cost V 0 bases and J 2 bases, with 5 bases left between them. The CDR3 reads CSAREGPYEQYF. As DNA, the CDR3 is TGCAGTGCTAGAGAGGGCCCCTACGAGCAGTACTTC.

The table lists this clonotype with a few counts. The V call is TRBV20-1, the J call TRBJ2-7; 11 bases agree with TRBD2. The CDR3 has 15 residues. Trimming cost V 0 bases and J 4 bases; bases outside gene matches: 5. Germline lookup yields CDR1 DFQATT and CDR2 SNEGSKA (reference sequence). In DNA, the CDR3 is TGCAGTGCTAGAGAGACTAGCGGGACCCTTTACGAGCAGTACTTC. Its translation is CSARETSGTLYEQYF.

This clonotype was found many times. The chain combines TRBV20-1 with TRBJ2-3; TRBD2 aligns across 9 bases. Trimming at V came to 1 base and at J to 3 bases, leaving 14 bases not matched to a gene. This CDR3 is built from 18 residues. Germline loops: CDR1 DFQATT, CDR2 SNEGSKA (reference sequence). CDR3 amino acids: CSARGGLTSGEGTDTQYF. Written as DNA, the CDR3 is TGCAGTGCTAGAGGTGGGCTGACTAGCGGTGAAGGTACAGATACGCAGTATTTT.

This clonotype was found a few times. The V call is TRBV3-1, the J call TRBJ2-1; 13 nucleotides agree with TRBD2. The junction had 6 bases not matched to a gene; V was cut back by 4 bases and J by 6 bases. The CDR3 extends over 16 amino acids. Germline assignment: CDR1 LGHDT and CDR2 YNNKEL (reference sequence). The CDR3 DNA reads TGTGCCAGCAGCCTCGTACTAGCGGGAGGGGTCAATGAGCAGTTCTTC. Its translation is CASSLVLAGGVNEQFF.

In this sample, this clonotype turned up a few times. For the CDR3, the DNA is TGTGCCAGCAGCCAAGATTTGGGCAAAAGAACCTACAATGAGCAGTTCTTC. Translating it yields CASSQDLGKRTYNEQFF. The chain recombines TRBV3-1 with TRBJ2-1, with D hard to call. CDR1 and CDR2 from the germline V gene are LGHDT and YNNKEL (reference sequence). The V end was cut by 0 bases, the J end by 2 bases, with 14 bases between. CDR3 length: 17 residues.

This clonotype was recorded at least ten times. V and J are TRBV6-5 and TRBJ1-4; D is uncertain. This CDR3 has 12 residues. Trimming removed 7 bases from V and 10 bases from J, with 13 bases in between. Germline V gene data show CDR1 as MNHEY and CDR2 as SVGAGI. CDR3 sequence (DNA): TGTGCCAGCACCAACAGTAACAGAAAACTGTTTTTT. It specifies CASTNSNRKLFF.

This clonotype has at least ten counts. In nucleotides, the CDR3 is TGCAGTGCCCTTTCGGGACAGGGGGCCGCCGGGGAGCTGTTTTTT. This translates into CSALSGQGAAGELFF. The gene calls are TRBV20-1 and TRBJ2-2, with 12 bases identical to TRBD1. Germline V gene data show CDR1 as DFQATT and CDR2 as SNEGSKA (reference sequence). V was clipped by 6 bases and J by 6 bases; unmatched bases: 8. The CDR3 extends over 15 amino acids.

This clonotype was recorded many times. The DNA for the CDR3 is TGTGCCAGCAGTTTGAAGGGCTACGAGCAGTACTTC. It yields the protein CASSLKGYEQYF. This sequence joins TRBV28 and TRBJ2-7; D gene uncertain. Germline lookup yields CDR1 MDHEN and CDR2 SYDVKM. The ends were cut back, 3 bases at V and 3 bases at J, with 6 bases in the middle. CDR3 length: 12 residues.

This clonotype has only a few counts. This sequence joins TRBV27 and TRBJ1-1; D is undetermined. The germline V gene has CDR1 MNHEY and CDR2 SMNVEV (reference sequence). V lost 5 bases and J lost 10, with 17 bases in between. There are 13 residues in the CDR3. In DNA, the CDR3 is TGTGCCAGCAGTCTCGCGATAATGGGAAGAGCTTTCTTT. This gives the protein CASSLAIMGRAFF.

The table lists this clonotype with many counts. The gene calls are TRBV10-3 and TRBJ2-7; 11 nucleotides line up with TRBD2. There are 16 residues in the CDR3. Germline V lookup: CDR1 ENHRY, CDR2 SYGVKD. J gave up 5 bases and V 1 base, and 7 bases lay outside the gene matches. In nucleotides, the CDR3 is TGTGCCATCAGTGAGTTCCTAGCGGGAGGTAAGAACGAGCAGTACTTC. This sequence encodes CAISEFLAGGKNEQYF.

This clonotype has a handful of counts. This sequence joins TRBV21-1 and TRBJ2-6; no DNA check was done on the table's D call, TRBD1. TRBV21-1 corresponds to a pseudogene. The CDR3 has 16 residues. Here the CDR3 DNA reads TGTGCCAGCAGCCCCCCGGCCACCTCTGGGGCCAACGTCCTGACTTTC. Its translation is CASSPPATSGANVLTF.